This TCR beta chain was captured by sequencing in a study of cytomegalovirus exposure and HLA in healthy donors. Findings of the study overall: Prior analysis indicated that the majority of TCR beta V segments exhibited productivity approximately 87% or approximately 30% of the time.

The PCR ran on 60 Vbeta and 13 Jbeta primers. Clones were sequenced by immunoSEQ multiplex PCR, and TCRdb holds only the in-frame ones, with some missing. The table records around 62,000 clones, roughly 78% of them present only once. Worth noting for this clone: Its antigen remains unknown.

What was sequenced was PBMCs. The TCR originated in a man in his forties in good health and CMV-seronegative.

DNA for the CDR3: TGCGCCAGCAGTGAGTTAGGGACAGCTACCTACGAGCAGTACTTC. Protein: CASSELGTATYEQYF. The chain has TRBV10-2 and TRBJ2-7; 7 bases are a match to TRBD1. Germline lookup yields CDR1 WSHSY and CDR2 SAAADI. The CDR3 spans 15 residues. The V and J ends lost 1 base and 2 bases, in that order; junction bases with no gene match: 5.